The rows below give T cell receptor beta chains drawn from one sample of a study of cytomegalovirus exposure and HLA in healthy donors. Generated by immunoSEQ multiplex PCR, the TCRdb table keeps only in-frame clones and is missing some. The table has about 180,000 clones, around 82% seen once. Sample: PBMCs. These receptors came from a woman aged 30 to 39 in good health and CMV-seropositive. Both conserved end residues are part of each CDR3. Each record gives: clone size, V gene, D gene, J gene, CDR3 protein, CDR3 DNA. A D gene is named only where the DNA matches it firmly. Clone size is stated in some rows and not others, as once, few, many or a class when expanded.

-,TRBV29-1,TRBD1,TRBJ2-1,CSVEGLQGIVYNEQFF,TGCAGCGTTGAAGGTCTACAGGGGATCGTCTACAATGAGCAGTTCTTC
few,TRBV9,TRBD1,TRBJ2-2,CASSVGRGQLFF,TGTGCCAGCAGCGTAGGTAGGGGGCAGCTGTTTTTT
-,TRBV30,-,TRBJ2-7,CAWSVGSGTYEQYF,TGTGCCTGGAGTGTTGGGTCAGGGACCTACGAGCAGTACTTC
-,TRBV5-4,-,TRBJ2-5,CASSFRPEETQYF,TGTGCCAGCAGCTTCCGCCCGGAGGAGACCCAGTACTTC
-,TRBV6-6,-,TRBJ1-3,CASRAGTTISGNTIYF,TGTGCCAGCAGGGCCGGGACAACGATCTCTGGAAACACCATATATTTT
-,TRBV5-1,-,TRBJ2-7,CASSRRESYEQYF,TGCGCCAGCAGCCGCAGGGAAAGCTACGAGCAGTACTTC
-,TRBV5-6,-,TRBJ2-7,CASSLTGTYEQYF,TGTGCCAGCAGCTTGACAGGGACCTACGAGCAGTACTTC
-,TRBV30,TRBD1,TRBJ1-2,CAWSFPGQGTYGYTF,TGTGCCTGGAGTTTTCCGGGACAGGGTACCTATGGCTACACCTTC
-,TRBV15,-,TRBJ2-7,CATSRDQLVEEQYF,TGTGCCACCAGCAGAGATCAACTAGTGGAAGAGCAGTACTTC
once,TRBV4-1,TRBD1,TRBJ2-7,CASSQPRAGGKYEQYF,TGCGCCAGCAGCCAACCCAGGGCAGGGGGCAAGTACGAGCAGTACTTC
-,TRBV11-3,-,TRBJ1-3,CASSRAGGPGNTIYF,TGTGCCAGCAGCCGCGCCGGGGGGCCTGGAAACACCATATATTTT
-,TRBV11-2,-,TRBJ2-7,CASSLREGAYEQYF,TGTGCCAGCAGCCTCAGGGAAGGAGCCTACGAGCAGTACTTC
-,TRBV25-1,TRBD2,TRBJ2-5,CASSGTSGGGETQYF,TGTGCCAGCAGTGGGACTAGCGGGGGAGGAGAGACCCAGTACTTC
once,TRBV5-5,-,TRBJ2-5,CASSLAGGPQETQYF,TGTGCCAGCAGCTTGGCCGGGGGACCCCAAGAGACCCAGTACTTC
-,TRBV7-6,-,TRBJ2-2,CASSLTGPDTGELFF,TGTGCCAGCAGCTTAACAGGGCCAGACACCGGGGAGCTGTTTTTT
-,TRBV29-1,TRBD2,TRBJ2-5,CSVRTSGGARETQYF,TGCAGCGTCCGCACTAGCGGGGGGGCCAGAGAGACCCAGTACTTC